The 15 T cell receptor beta chains below all came from one sample that was sequenced in a study of T-cell memory formation after mild COVID-19. TCRdb re-called the 5' RACE reads through MiXCR, storing one row per CDR3 protein. The sample carries roughly 160,000 distinct CDR3 sequences, about an eighth recorded once. The specimen was PBMCs or a T cell subset sorted from them (not recorded which). These receptors all come from a man younger than 35 who had mild COVID-19 (a few samples of this study predate the infection). Cell type and time point are not known.

This clonotype was counted between two and nine times. V usage is TRBV30 and J usage is TRBJ1-4; no clear D. Germline CDR1 GTSNPN, CDR2 SVGIG (reference sequence). This CDR3 region has 11 residues. V gave up 0 bases and J gave up 9 bases, with 5 bases separating them. The CDR3 bases are TGTGCCTGGAGTGTTACCAAAAAACTGTTTTTT. This codes for CAWSVTKKLFF.

This chain connects TRBV7-9 to TRBJ2-7; D unresolved. The CDR3 is made up of 15 amino acids. Germline CDR1 reads SEHNR; CDR2 reads FQNEAQ (reference sequence). V lost 4 bases, J lost 6 bases, and 19 bases lay in between. CDR3 DNA sequence: TGTGCCAGCAGCTCCCCAGGCACCCGGCGGTCCGAGCAGTACTTC. It is translated as CASSSPGTRRSEQYF. Full variable domain (remainder filled in from reference TRBV7-9 and TRBJ2-7): DTGVSQNPRHKITKRGQNVTFRCDPISEHNRLYWYRQTLGQGPEFLTYFQNEAQLEKSRLLSDRFSAERPKGSFSTLEIQRTEQGDSAMYLCASSSPGTRRSEQYFGPGTRLTVT.

The chain couples TRBV4-2 to TRBJ2-6; D is unclear. V gave up 4 bases and J gave up 1 base, with 11 bases separating them. There are 16 residues in the CDR3. The germline V gene encodes CDR1 LGHNA and CDR2 YNFKEQ. This CDR3 is CASSPFADSGANVLTF. CDR3 coding DNA: TGTGCCAGCAGCCCATTCGCCGATTCTGGGGCCAACGTCCTGACTTTC.

This clonotype was counted a few times. This sequence joins TRBV12-5 and TRBJ2-5; 8 bases match TRBD1. The junction had 5 bases not matched to a gene; V was cut back by 1 base and J by 10 bases. From germline, CDR1 is LGHNT and CDR2 FRNRAP. There are 13 residues in the CDR3. The CDR3 DNA is TGTGCTAGTGGTTTGGACAGGGGGACGGACCAGTACTTC. It yields the protein CASGLDRGTDQYF. Combining the CDR3 with reference TRBV12-5 and TRBJ2-5 gives the whole variable domain DARVTQTPRHKVTEMGQEVTMRCQPILGHNTVFWYRQTMMQGLELLAYFRNRAPLDDSGMPKDRFSAEMPDATLATLKIQPSEPRDSAVYFCASGLDRGTDQYFGPGTRLLVL.

V is TRBV29-1 and J is TRBJ2-3; 8 bases are shared with TRBD1. Per the germline V gene, CDR1 is SQVTM and CDR2 is ANQGSEA. The CDR3 is made up of 20 amino acids. V lost 7 bases and J lost 2; bases outside the gene matches: 26. The CDR3 region has the DNA TGCAGCGCCTCTTGGACAGGGTGGCAACCTATTGGGATTTTCACAGATACGCAGTATTTT. Amino acid sequence: CSASWTGWQPIGIFTDTQYF.

A remark on this clonotype: One end of the junction varies from germline; a read error may be responsible. The genes are TRBV2 and TRBJ2-5, with D tentatively TRBD1 (6 bases). The CDR3 extends over 11 amino acids. CDR1 is SNHLY and CDR2 is FYNNEI in the germline V gene. CDR3 nucleotides: TGTGCCAGCAGTGAGGGGGCCCCAAAGGGCTTC. It specifies CASSEGAPKGF.

The chain joins TRBV6-1 to TRBJ1-1; D is unresolved. Trimming pared 7 bases from V and 4 bases from J, leaving 13 bases between. The CDR3 has 13 residues. Germline CDR1 reads MNHNS; CDR2 reads SASEGT. The CDR3 loop is CASIRYGITEAFF. DNA of the CDR3: TGTGCCAGCATACGATATGGTATCACTGAAGCTTTCTTT.

The gene calls are TRBV12-3 or TRBV12-4 and TRBJ2-5; D remains ambiguous. V was pared by 3 bases and J by 4 bases, with 9 bases between. The CDR3 sequence is 13 residues long. The CDR3 protein is CASSLRQLETQYF. In nucleotides, the CDR3 is TGTGCCAGCAGTTTGCGGCAGTTAGAGACCCAGTACTTC.

This clonotype was counted at least ten times. V and J are TRBV5-1 and TRBJ2-5, with D unresolved. Germline CDR1 SGHRS, CDR2 YFSETQ. The CDR3 spans 11 residues. With 3 bases removed from V and 4 bases from J, the gap between germline ends came to 4 bases. The CDR3 DNA reads TGCGCCAGCAGCTCCCCAGAGACCCAGTACTTC. This gives the protein CASSSPETQYF. Full variable domain (rest looked up from reference TRBV5-1 and TRBJ2-5): KAGVTQTPRYLIKTRGQQVTLSCSPISGHRSVSWYQQTPGQGLQFLFEYFSETQRNKGNFPGRFSGRQFSNSRSEMNVSTLELGDSALYLCASSSPETQYFGPGTRLLVL.

This clonotype showed up just a few times. This sequence joins TRBV3-1 and TRBJ2-5; TRBD1 aligns across 10 bases. Germline trimming cut 4 bases from V and 2 bases from J; bases unmatched to any gene: 4. CDR1 and CDR2 (germline): LGHDT, YNNKEL (reference sequence). The CDR3 consists of 15 residues. The CDR3 DNA follows: TGTGCCAGCAGCCCGAGGACAGGGGGACAAGAGACCCAGTACTTC. This translates into CASSPRTGGQETQYF.

CDR3 residues: CASSQERQGVGNNSPLHF. In DNA, the CDR3 is TGCGCCAGCAGCCAAGAGCGGCAGGGGGTAGGGAATAATTCACCCCTCCACTTT. The gene calls are TRBV4-3 and TRBJ1-6; 7 nucleotides agree with TRBD1. Trimming removed 0 bases from V and 5 bases from J; junction bases left unmatched: 10. CDR3 size: 18 residues. The germline CDR1 and CDR2 sequences are LGHNA and YSLEER.

The chain recombines TRBV27 with TRBJ1-5; 7 positions match TRBD1. The CDR3 runs 18 residues. J was trimmed by 1 base and V by 3 bases; bases with no gene match: 12. Germline lookup yields CDR1 MNHEY and CDR2 SMNVEV (reference sequence). CDR3 residues: CASSLYGWDRGSNQPQHF. CDR3 coding DNA: TGTGCCAGCAGTTTGTACGGTTGGGACAGAGGGAGCAATCAGCCCCAGCATTTT.

This clonotype was seen a few times. The rearrangement uses TRBV20-1 and TRBJ2-2, with D unclear. V gave up 3 bases and J gave up 7 bases, with 12 bases separating them. The germline gives CDR1 DFQATT, CDR2 SNEGSKA (reference sequence). CDR3 length: 13 residues. The CDR3 reads CSASGQSSGELFF. In DNA, the CDR3 is TGCAGTGCTAGTGGCCAGTCAAGCGGGGAGCTGTTTTTT.

This chain uses TRBV9 with TRBJ2-1; the D is unclear. The CDR3 sequence is 13 residues long. CDR1 is SGDLS, CDR2 YYNGEE, per germline. Trimming stripped 4 bases from V and 9 bases from J, with 14 bases between. CDR3 amino acids: CASSQTYVGEQFF. CDR3 nucleotide sequence: TGTGCCAGCAGCCAAACCTATGTCGGTGAGCAGTTCTTC.

V gene TRBV10-3 combines with J gene TRBJ1-2; no firm D call. The CDR3 loop spans 14 amino acids. Germline CDR1 ENHRY, CDR2 SYGVKD. V gave up 7 bases and J gave up 3 bases, with 15 bases separating them. Here the CDR3 DNA reads TGTGCCATCACCGGAACCGCAACGGACTATGGCTACACCTTC. It specifies CAITGTATDYGYTF.